Shown below are 27 T cell receptor beta chains from a single sample sequenced in a study of CD8+ T cells in alopecia areata. Following RNA extraction, reverse transcription yielded cDNA that acted as the sequencing template. The table came from immunoSEQ multiplex PCR; TCRdb's copy has only in-frame clones and leaves some out. The data hold 110,000 to 150,000 clones, with roughly half observed a single time. Specimen: CD4+ T cells sorted from blood, collected at week 0. The receptors come from a human donor with alopecia areata.

The chain is built from TRBV9 and TRBJ1-1, with D possibly matching TRBD1 (5 bases). V lost 3 bases and J 5 bases, leaving 17 bases between the germline ends. CDR3 length: 15 amino acids. CDR1 is SGDLS, CDR2 YYNGEE, per germline. This CDR3 reads CASSAQVDLRTEAFF. The CDR3 DNA follows: TGTGCCAGCAGCGCACAGGTGGACCTACGAACTGAAGCTTTCTTT.

This clone occurred a few times. V is TRBV6-1 and J is TRBJ2-7, with D unclear. The CDR3 runs 14 residues. Germline V gives CDR1 MNHNS, CDR2 SASEGT. V was shortened by 6 bases and J by 1 base, with 13 bases between the two germline ends. In DNA form, the CDR3 reads TGTGCCAGCAGCGGCCTAGTTTTTTCCTACGAGCAGTACTTC. This translates into CASSGLVFSYEQYF.

The chain carries TRBV6-5 and TRBJ2-7; TRBD2 might be the D (7 bases). The CDR3 covers 13 residues. Germline assignment: CDR1 MNHEY and CDR2 SVGAGI. The V end lost 4 bases, the J end lost 7 bases, and 14 bases lay between the germline ends. The CDR3: CASSSLGGREQYF. For the CDR3, the DNA is TGTGCCAGCAGTTCCCTGGGGGGGCGTGAGCAGTACTTC.

The chain links TRBV30 to TRBJ2-2, with 7 bases matching TRBD1. This CDR3 region has 15 residues. V was pared by 2 bases and J by 3 bases, with 6 bases of the junction left unmatched. Germline CDR1 is GTSNPN and CDR2 is SVGIG (reference sequence). This CDR3 is CAWSRGGEDTGELFF. CDR3 sequence (DNA): TGTGCCTGGAGTAGAGGGGGCGAGGACACCGGGGAGCTGTTTTTT.

V is TRBV29-1 and J is TRBJ1-2; a possible D gene is TRBD1 (5 bases). The CDR3 consists of 13 residues. In germline, CDR1 is SQVTM, CDR2 ANQGSEA. The V end was cut by 8 bases, the J end by 4 bases, with 17 bases between. This CDR3 reads CSTGAGGSYGYTF. CDR3 coding DNA: TGCAGCACCGGCGCCGGGGGATCCTATGGCTACACCTTC.

This chain uses TRBV11-2 with TRBJ2-7; D is perhaps TRBD1 (5 bases). This CDR3 has 15 amino acids. CDR1 and CDR2 (germline): SGHAT, FQNNGV. Deletions cut 2 bases from V and 4 bases from J, with 15 bases between. The DNA for the CDR3 is TGTGCCAGCAGCTTAAATGCAGGGCATGCTTACGAGCAGTACTTC. This encodes CASSLNAGHAYEQYF.

The chain is built from TRBV27 and TRBJ2-7; tentatively, D is TRBD2 (5 bases). V lost 2 bases and J 9 bases, leaving 20 bases between the germline ends. The length of the CDR3 is 15 residues. In germline, CDR1 is MNHEY, CDR2 SMNVEV (reference sequence). The CDR3 spells CASSLLDRGGAVQYF. In nucleotides, the CDR3 is TGTGCCAGCAGTTTACTAGACCGTGGAGGAGCGGTGCAGTACTTC.

The rearrangement uses TRBV2 and TRBJ2-7; no firm D call. CDR1 is SNHLY, CDR2 FYNNEI, per germline. The CDR3 consists of 14 residues. V shed 4 bases and J shed 0 bases, with 10 bases lying between them. The CDR3 DNA sequence: TGTGCCAGCAGTGGAAGTCAGCTCTCCTACGAGCAGTACTTC. It encodes CASSGSQLSYEQYF.

This clone has only a few counts. V is TRBV7-3 and J is TRBJ2-1; possible D gene TRBD2, 6 bases. Looked up from germline, CDR1 is SGHTA and CDR2 is FQGTGA. The CDR3 runs to 15 residues. The germline V and J ends were trimmed by 0 bases and 8 bases, with 14 bases remaining between them. CDR3 sequence reads: CASSLTYGRGDEQFF. For the CDR3, the DNA is TGTGCCAGCAGCTTAACGTACGGGAGAGGCGATGAGCAGTTCTTC.

The sample holds a few counts of this clone. The rearrangement uses TRBV9 and TRBJ1-2, with 9 bases that match TRBD1. V gave up 1 base and J gave up 7 bases; unmatched junction bases: 5. The V gene's germline CDR1 is SGDLS and CDR2 YYNGEE. The CDR3 contains 14 residues. CDR3 coding DNA: TGTGCCAGCAGCGTAAGACAGGGGGGAGCTGGCTACACCTTC. Translation gives CASSVRQGGAGYTF.

This chain joins TRBV7-9 and TRBJ2-4; the D gene is possibly TRBD1 (6 bases). The germline V and J ends were trimmed by 0 bases and 4 bases, with 7 bases remaining between them. The CDR3 length is 14 residues. Germline-derived CDR1 and CDR2 are SEHNR and FQNEAQ (reference sequence). The CDR3 DNA follows: TGTGCCAGCAGCTTAGCAACAGGGAAAAACATTCAGTACTTC. Translated: CASSLATGKNIQYF.

The V gene is TRBV29-1, the J gene TRBJ2-3; maybe TRBD1 (6 bases). Germline V CDR1 and CDR2: SQVTM, ANQGSEA. V dropped 4 bases and J dropped 2 bases, with 10 bases sitting between them. The CDR3 runs 13 residues. CDR3 protein: CSVGWGPTDTQYF. The CDR3 DNA reads as TGCAGCGTTGGGTGGGGGCCCACAGATACGCAGTATTTT.

This clone was seen a single time. The chain recombines TRBV7-2 with TRBJ2-2, with D possibly matching TRBD2 (6 bases). The CDR3 length is 13 residues. Germline V gives CDR1 SGHTA, CDR2 FQGNSA. Trimming shortened V by 5 bases and J by 5 bases, and 9 bases separated the two germline ends. CDR3 nucleotides: TGTGCCAGCAGCCCCGGAGGGACCGGGGAGCTGTTTTTT. Protein: CASSPGGTGELFF.

CDR3 in DNA: TGCGCCAGCAGCTACGGAGACAGGGGGCTGACTGAAGCTTTCTTT. Amino acid sequence: CASSYGDRGLTEAFF. This chain uses TRBV5-1 with TRBJ1-1, with 10 positions matching TRBD1. Germline CDR1 reads SGHRS; CDR2 reads YFSETQ. Unmatched junction bases numbered 7, after V lost 3 bases and J lost 5 bases. This CDR3 region has 15 residues.

CDR3 amino acids: CASSVGPNNEQFF. CDR3 coding DNA: TGTGCCAGCAGCGTGGGGCCGAACAATGAGCAGTTCTTC. The V and J genes are TRBV9 and TRBJ2-1; a possible D gene is TRBD1 (5 bases). CDR3 size: 13 residues. Germline CDR1 is SGDLS and CDR2 is YYNGEE. Trimming took 2 bases from V and 5 from J, leaving 8 bases between them.

This clone was found once. The chain carries TRBV5-6 and TRBJ2-5; D tentatively fits TRBD1 or TRBD2 (5 bases each). Looked up from germline, CDR1 is SGHDT and CDR2 is YYEEEE. The CDR3 is 15 residues long. Trimming left V 4 bases short and J 6 bases short, with 19 bases between. The DNA of the CDR3 is TGTGCCAGCAGCACAGAGGGGTCGGCGTACAAGACCCAGTACTTC. Residues: CASSTEGSAYKTQYF.

The V call is TRBV11-3, the J call TRBJ2-1, with D possibly matching TRBD1 (5 bases). V lost 0 bases and J 8 bases, leaving 8 bases between the germline ends. The germline CDR1 and CDR2 sequences are SGHNT and YENEEA. The length of the CDR3 is 13 residues. CDR3 region: CASSLDQGYEQFF. The DNA for the CDR3 is TGTGCCAGCAGCTTAGACCAGGGTTATGAGCAGTTCTTC.

The chain combines TRBV19 with TRBJ2-3, with TRBD1 matching 8 bases. After removal of 5 bases from V and 1 base from J, the junction contained 8 bases not matched to a gene. The CDR3 length is 16 residues. The germline CDR1 and CDR2 sequences are LNHDA and SQIVND (reference sequence). This chain's CDR3 is CASSPWTGLGTDTQYF. Written as DNA, the CDR3 is TGTGCCAGTAGTCCCTGGACAGGGTTGGGCACAGATACGCAGTATTTT.

This chain links TRBV11-2 with TRBJ2-2; no reliable D call. The ends were cut back, 0 bases at V and 8 bases at J, with 10 bases in the middle. The CDR3 length is 14 residues. In germline, CDR1 is SGHAT, CDR2 FQNNGV. Written as DNA, the CDR3 is TGTGCCAGCAGCTTAGATCGGATGGCTGGGGAGCTGTTTTTT. The encoded protein is CASSLDRMAGELFF. The variable domain in full, with the rest retrieved from reference TRBV11-2 and TRBJ2-2, is EAGVAQSPRYKIIEKRQSVAFWCNPISGHATLYWYQQILGQGPKLLIQFQNNGVVDDSQLPKDRFSAERLKGVDSTLKIQPAKLEDSAVYLCASSLDRMAGELFFGEGSRLTVL.

This chain joins TRBV4-1 and TRBJ2-3; no firm D call. V lost 4 bases and J 6 bases, leaving 8 bases between the germline ends. In germline, CDR1 is MGHRA, CDR2 YSYEKL. CDR3 size: 12 residues. CDR3 bases: TGCGCCAGCAGCCCTACACGGGATACGCAGTATTTT. Its translation is CASSPTRDTQYF.

This chain connects TRBV23-1 to TRBJ2-5; maybe TRBD2 (5 bases). TRBV23-1 is sorted into the ORF group, with uncertain function. V was trimmed by 2 bases and J by 5 bases, leaving 12 bases between them. The CDR3 consists of 14 residues. The DNA for the CDR3 is TGCGCCAGCAGTCAACCCGGATCGGGGGAGACCCAGTACTTC. Protein product: CASSQPGSGETQYF.

This clone was picked up one time. J is TRBJ1-1 and V is TRBV29-1; D may be TRBD1 (5 bases). Looked up from germline, CDR1 is SQVTM and CDR2 is ANQGSEA. The CDR3 has 12 amino acids. V was shortened by 4 bases and J by 4 bases, with 10 bases between the two germline ends. The CDR3 here is CSVGSGFTEAFF. Written as DNA, the CDR3 is TGCAGCGTTGGGTCAGGGTTCACTGAAGCTTTCTTT.

This clone turned up a few times. This chain joins TRBV29-1 and TRBJ2-5; D is possibly TRBD2 (6 bases). Germline V gene lookup returns CDR1 SQVTM and CDR2 ANQGSEA. Trimming stripped 5 bases from V and 4 bases from J, with 23 bases between. The CDR3 is 16 amino acids. The CDR3 region is CSVRPPGYGGIETQYF. The CDR3 nucleotides read TGCAGCGTTCGCCCCCCCGGGTATGGAGGGATAGAGACCCAGTACTTC.

The chain employs TRBV7-9 and TRBJ1-1; TRBD1 aligns across 10 bases. The germline gives CDR1 SEHNR, CDR2 FQNEAQ (reference sequence). V shed 5 bases, J shed 1 base, and the junction held 10 bases outside the gene matches. CDR3 length equals 17 residues. The DNA for the CDR3 is TGTGCCAGCAGCCCCGGGACAGGGGTTTTAGAGAACACTGAAGCTTTCTTT. This codes for CASSPGTGVLENTEAFF.

This chain links TRBV5-4 with TRBJ2-7, with 10 bases fitting TRBD1. CDR1 is SGHNT, CDR2 YYREEE, per germline (reference sequence). There are 13 residues in the CDR3. Unmatched junction bases numbered 4, after V lost 4 bases and J lost 6 bases. This CDR3 is CASSKTGGTEQYF. The DNA for the CDR3 is TGTGCCAGCAGCAAGACAGGGGGCACCGAGCAGTACTTC. Full variable domain (rest looked up from reference TRBV5-4 and TRBJ2-7): ETGVTQSPTHLIKTRGQQVTLRCSSQSGHNTVSWYQQALGQGPQFIFQYYREEENGRGNFPPRFSGLQFPNYSSELNVNALELDDSALYLCASSKTGGTEQYFGPGTRLTVT.

This chain links TRBV29-1 with TRBJ1-5; no reliable D call. This CDR3 contains 11 residues. Germline CDR1 and CDR2: SQVTM and ANQGSEA. V shed 7 bases and J shed 6 bases, with 10 bases lying between them. The CDR3 region has the DNA TGCAGCGCCGGGGTTTCTCAGCCCCAGCATTTT. Translation gives CSAGVSQPQHF.

V gene TRBV29-1 combines with J gene TRBJ1-1, with 7 nucleotides matching TRBD1. V was pared by 7 bases and J by 1 base, with 3 bases of the junction left unmatched. This CDR3 is built from 12 residues. CDR1 SQVTM and CDR2 ANQGSEA come from the germline V gene. The CDR3, as DNA: TGCAGCGCGGGACAGCGGAACACTGAAGCTTTCTTT. Amino acids: CSAGQRNTEAFF.